A selection of T cell receptor beta chains follows, all from one sample in a study of cytomegalovirus exposure and HLA in healthy donors. Sequencing was performed with immunoSEQ multiplex PCR; in TCRdb, only in-frame clones are kept and a portion is missing. The sample holds around 140,000 clones, around 78% seen once. Material: PBMCs. All receptors derive from a woman between 18 and 29 years old in good health and CMV-seronegative. Both conserved end residues are part of each CDR3. D genes are given only for firm matches. Clone size is stated in some rows and not others, as once, few, many or a class when expanded.

v_gene,d_gene,abundance,j_gene,CDR3aa,CDR3nt
TRBV4-1,TRBD1,few,TRBJ1-4,CASSPLGTVIEKLFF,TGCGCCAGCAGCCCTCTTGGGACAGTTATTGAAAAACTGTTTTTT
TRBV5-1,.,.,TRBJ2-5,CASSSIRGGQQTQYF,TGCGCCAGCAGTTCGATCAGGGGTGGTCAGCAGACCCAGTACTTC
TRBV29-1,TRBD2,.,TRBJ2-3,CSVEDLAGGPPDTQYF,TGCAGCGTTGAAGATCTCGCGGGAGGGCCCCCAGATACGCAGTATTTT
TRBV28,TRBD1,.,TRBJ1-5,CASSLGTGRTQPQHF,TGTGCCAGCAGTTTAGGGACAGGGAGAACTCAGCCCCAGCATTTT
TRBV29-1,TRBD2,.,TRBJ2-1,CSVDPSGRGYEQFF,TGCAGCGTTGACCCCAGCGGGAGAGGCTATGAGCAGTTCTTC
TRBV5-8,.,.,TRBJ1-3,CAGRASGNTIYF,TGTGCCGGGCGTGCCTCTGGAAACACCATATATTTT
TRBV21-1,.,.,TRBJ1-1,CASSKPGQVMPEAFF,TGTGCCAGCAGCAAACCCGGACAGGTCATGCCTGAAGCTTTCTTT
TRBV20-1,.,once,TRBJ1-4,CSARTAEKLFF,TGCAGTGCTAGGACAGCTGAAAAACTGTTTTTT
TRBV14,TRBD2,few,TRBJ2-7,CASSQGLAGTYEQYF,TGTGCCAGCAGCCAGGGACTAGCGGGAACCTACGAGCAGTACTTC
TRBV19,.,.,TRBJ2-7,CASTRGPTYEQYF,TGTGCCAGTACCCGAGGGCCCACCTACGAGCAGTACTTC
TRBV6-6,.,.,TRBJ2-7,CASSYAYSYEQYF,TGTGCCAGCAGTTACGCCTACTCCTACGAGCAGTACTTC
TRBV9,.,.,TRBJ1-3,CASSVGTRGNTIYF,TGTGCCAGCAGCGTTGGGACTAGAGGAAACACTATATATTTT
TRBV7-9,.,.,TRBJ1-1,CASSEAWREGGVF,TGTGCCAGCAGCGAGGCTTGGCGAGAGGGTGGGGTCTTT
TRBV29-1,.,.,TRBJ1-1,CSVVGEGGVMNTEAFF,TGCAGCGTTGTCGGGGAGGGAGGAGTCATGAACACTGAAGCTTTCTTT
TRBV30,.,.,TRBJ2-2,CAWSWAGGELFF,TGTGCCTGGAGTTGGGCGGGCGGGGAGCTGTTTTTT
TRBV7-9,TRBD1,.,TRBJ2-5,CASSPRQGFQETQYF,TGTGCCAGCAGCCCAAGACAGGGGTTCCAAGAGACCCAGTACTTC
TRBV2,TRBD2,.,TRBJ2-5,CASSEGLAGTQYF,TGTGCCAGCAGTGAAGGACTAGCGGGAACCCAGTACTTC
TRBV30,TRBD1,.,TRBJ2-2,CAWVRTGIAGELFF,TGTGCCTGGGTCCGGACAGGGATCGCCGGGGAGCTGTTTTTT
TRBV6-5,.,.,TRBJ2-4,CASLGAKNIQYF,TGTGCCAGCCTAGGAGCCAAAAACATTCAGTACTTC
TRBV5-1,TRBD2,.,TRBJ2-5,CASSPSPVSGIQETQYF,TGCGCCAGCAGCCCCTCCCCCGTCAGCGGGATACAAGAGACCCAGTACTTC
TRBV5-1,TRBD2,.,TRBJ2-3,CASSLSTIAGATDTQYF,TGCGCCAGCAGCTTGAGTACAATAGCGGGGGCCACAGATACGCAGTATTTT
TRBV29-1,.,.,TRBJ1-1,CSVRGGGDTEAFF,TGCAGCGTTCGCGGGGGGGGAGACACTGAAGCTTTCTTT
TRBV6-1,.,few,TRBJ1-1,CASSESPNTEAFF,TGTGCCAGCAGTGAGAGTCCCAACACTGAAGCTTTCTTT
TRBV18,TRBD2,.,TRBJ2-1,CASSLQPLAGLYNEQFF,TGTGCCAGCTCACTCCAGCCTCTAGCGGGCCTTTACAATGAGCAGTTCTTC
TRBV11-2,.,.,TRBJ2-5,CASSPRIAGRQETQYF,TGTGCCAGCAGCCCAAGGATCGCGGGAAGGCAAGAGACCCAGTACTTC
TRBV18,TRBD2,.,TRBJ2-7,CASSRGPAGNYEQYF,TGTGCCAGCTCCCGGGGACCAGCGGGAAACTACGAGCAGTACTTC